These T cell receptor beta chains were read from a single sample in a study of blood T cell repertoires in COVID-19. Clones were read by immunoSEQ multiplex PCR, and TCRdb kept only the in-frame ones, dropping some. The sample gives some 89,000 clones, over 75% of which show up once; nearly 4.5% is in the top ten. The specimen was peripheral blood. The receptors originated from a man aged 60-69 years with acute or convalescent COVID-19. Each CDR3 is given with its conserved first and last residue. The D gene is left open where the match is weak. Clone size is given for some rows only: seen once, a few or many times, or a class if the clone is expanded.

D: TRBD1; J: TRBJ2-7; V: TRBV6-1; size: -; DNA: TGTGCCAGCAGTGAATACCCCGGGACAGGCTACGAGCAGTACTTC; CDR3: CASSEYPGTGYEQYF
D: TRBD1; J: TRBJ1-6; V: TRBV3-1/TRBV3-2; size: -; DNA: TGTGCCAGCAGCCACGGATCAGGGGGCCGCGGATCACCCCTCCACTTT; CDR3: CASSHGSGGRGSPLHF
D: -; J: TRBJ2-5; V: TRBV29-1; size: -; DNA: TGCAGCGTTGAAGGCAGCCAAGAGACCCAGTACTTC; CDR3: CSVEGSQETQYF
D: -; J: TRBJ1-2; V: TRBV4-1; size: -; DNA: TGCGCCAGCAGCCAAGATACAGGGAACTATGGCTACACCTTC; CDR3: CASSQDTGNYGYTF
D: -; J: TRBJ1-1; V: TRBV7-2; size: -; DNA: TGTGCCAGCAGCCCGCGACCAGGCGACACTGAAGCTTTCTTT; CDR3: CASSPRPGDTEAFF
D: -; J: TRBJ1-1; V: TRBV28; size: -; DNA: TGTGCCAGCAGTCCACAAATGAACACTGAAGCTTTCTTT; CDR3: CASSPQMNTEAFF
D: TRBD2; J: TRBJ2-7; V: TRBV6-5; size: -; DNA: TGTGCCAGCAGTCGGTCGGGACTAATGTACGAGCAGTACTTC; CDR3: CASSRSGLMYEQYF
D: -; J: TRBJ2-3; V: TRBV11-2; size: once; DNA: TGTGCCAGCAGCTCAACAGGGGGGGGGACAGATACGCAGTATTTT; CDR3: CASSSTGGGTDTQYF
D: -; J: TRBJ1-2; V: TRBV2; size: -; DNA: TGTGCCAGCGGAACGGGAAACTATGGCTACACCTTC; CDR3: CASGTGNYGYTF
D: -; J: TRBJ2-3; V: TRBV6-5; size: -; DNA: TGTGCCAGCAGGGAGGCCCCAGATACGCAGTATTTT; CDR3: CASREAPDTQYF
D: TRBD2; J: TRBJ2-5; V: TRBV10-1; size: -; DNA: TGCGCCAGCAGTGCCAGGGAGGGCACGACCCAGTACTTC; CDR3: CASSAREGTTQYF
D: -; J: TRBJ1-3; V: TRBV10-3; size: -; DNA: TGTGCCATCAGTGCTGGGAGGGGAGGCTCTGGAAACACCATATATTTT; CDR3: CAISAGRGGSGNTIYF
D: TRBD1; J: TRBJ1-1; V: TRBV5-1; size: few; DNA: TGCGCCAGCAGCTTGAAGATAAGGGGACAGGGGGTAGTAAAGGACACTGAAGCTTTCTTT; CDR3: CASSLKIRGQGVVKDTEAFF
D: -; J: TRBJ1-2; V: TRBV20-1; size: -; DNA: TGCAGTGTGGCGGGGTCGGGTGGCTACACCTTC; CDR3: CSVAGSGGYTF
D: -; J: TRBJ2-5; V: TRBV29-1; size: -; DNA: TGCAGCGTTGCTCAGGGGCAAGAGACCCAGTACTTC; CDR3: CSVAQGQETQYF
D: TRBD2; J: TRBJ2-6; V: TRBV12-3/TRBV12-4; size: -; DNA: TGTGCCAGCAGTCCCGGGGGGGTAAACGTCCTGACTTTC; CDR3: CASSPGGVNVLTF
D: TRBD1; J: TRBJ1-1; V: TRBV19; size: -; DNA: TGTGCCAGTAGTACTCCGAGGGACAGGGGGCGACTGATGAACACTGAAGCTTTCTTT; CDR3: CASSTPRDRGRLMNTEAFF
D: TRBD1; J: TRBJ2-7; V: TRBV20-1; size: -; DNA: TGCAGTGCCGCGGGGTGGGACAGGGGTTACTTC; CDR3: CSAAGWDRGYF
D: -; J: TRBJ1-1; V: TRBV5-5; size: -; DNA: TGTGCCAGCAGCTTAGGCCAAGGGACATCTTTTGGCACTGAAGCTTTCTTT; CDR3: CASSLGQGTSFGTEAFF
D: TRBD1; J: TRBJ1-1; V: TRBV5-4; size: -; DNA: TGTGCCAGCAGCTTGGATCCAGGGGGAGACACTGAAGCTTTCTTT; CDR3: CASSLDPGGDTEAFF
D: TRBD2; J: TRBJ2-5; V: TRBV7-2; size: -; DNA: TGTGCCAGCAGCTTGGGCGGGAGACAAGAGACCCAGTACTTC; CDR3: CASSLGGRQETQYF
D: -; J: TRBJ2-7; V: TRBV19; size: -; DNA: TGTGCCAGTTCTCAGCGGACAGAATTCTACGAGCAGTACTTC; CDR3: CASSQRTEFYEQYF
D: -; J: TRBJ2-7; V: TRBV10-3; size: -; DNA: TGTGCCATCATGACAACCACCTACGAGCAGTACTTC; CDR3: CAIMTTTYEQYF
D: TRBD1; J: TRBJ2-2; V: TRBV27; size: -; DNA: TGTGCCAGCAGTCCCGAGTCAGGGGGACCCACGAACACCGGGGAGCTGTTTTTT; CDR3: CASSPESGGPTNTGELFF
D: -; J: TRBJ1-1; V: TRBV18; size: -; DNA: TGTGCCAGCTCAAACGGACAGATAACTGAAGCTTTCTTT; CDR3: CASSNGQITEAFF
D: TRBD2; J: TRBJ2-3; V: TRBV5-1; size: -; DNA: TGCGCCAGCAGCAAAACTAGCGGGAGTTCAGATACGCAGTATTTT; CDR3: CASSKTSGSSDTQYF
D: -; J: TRBJ2-5; V: TRBV6-1; size: -; DNA: TGTGCCAGCAGTGCTGGATTAGTGGCAGGGGAGAAGGGGGAGACCCAGTACTTC; CDR3: CASSAGLVAGEKGETQYF
D: -; J: TRBJ2-3; V: TRBV10-3; size: -; DNA: TGTGCCATCAGTGAGTCGATTTCGGACAGAAGCACAGATACGCAGTATTTT; CDR3: CAISESISDRSTDTQYF
D: -; J: TRBJ1-4; V: TRBV5-6; size: -; DNA: TGTGCCAGCAGCTTTGGCGGGGGGGTTAATGAAAAACTGTTTTTT; CDR3: CASSFGGGVNEKLFF
D: TRBD2; J: TRBJ2-2; V: TRBV10-1; size: once; DNA: TGCGCCAGCAGTGATAGCGGGAGGGGTGACACCGGGGAGCTGTTTTTT; CDR3: CASSDSGRGDTGELFF
D: -; J: TRBJ1-2; V: TRBV18; size: few; DNA: TGTGCCAGCTCACCGGACACGTCCGTTGGCTACACCTTC; CDR3: CASSPDTSVGYTF